Listed below are T cell receptor beta chains from one sample, sequenced in a study of immune heterogeneity within non-small cell lung tumors. A single record per CDR3 protein comes from TCRdb applying MiXCR to the multiplex PCR reads. The sample shows about 6,100 distinct CDR3 sequences, less than 25% of them seen only once. Sequenced: lung tumor tissue. These receptors were obtained from a female donor with non-small cell lung cancer. Each CDR3 is given with its conserved first and last residue. Fields, in order: CDR3 DNA, CDR3 protein, J gene, D gene, clone size, V gene. The D gene is left open where the match is weak. Rows may omit the clone size; those that give it use once, few, many or a size class.

CDR3nt: TGCAGTGCTAACCCCGGGACTAGAGACACCGGGGAGCTGTTTTTT
CDR3aa: CSANPGTRDTGELFF
j_gene: TRBJ2-2
d_gene: TRBD2
abundance: -
v_gene: TRBV20-1

CDR3nt: TGTGCCGCCTTTCGGCGGGGAGGCTACACCTTC
CDR3aa: CAAFRRGGYTF
j_gene: TRBJ1-2
d_gene: -
abundance: medium-sized
v_gene: TRBV6-1

CDR3nt: TGTGCCAGCAGCCCTTCGGGACAGGGGTCGAACACTGAAGCTTTCTTT
CDR3aa: CASSPSGQGSNTEAFF
j_gene: TRBJ1-1
d_gene: TRBD1
abundance: medium-sized
v_gene: TRBV14

CDR3nt: TGTGCCAGTAGTCCTAGTTTAACCGGGGAGCTGTTTTTT
CDR3aa: CASSPSLTGELFF
j_gene: TRBJ2-2
d_gene: -
abundance: medium-sized
v_gene: TRBV19

CDR3nt: TGTGCCAGTAGTATAAAAGTCCTCACTGAAGCTTTCTTT
CDR3aa: CASSIKVLTEAFF
j_gene: TRBJ1-1
d_gene: -
abundance: medium-sized
v_gene: TRBV19

CDR3nt: TGTGCCAGCACGGCCTCCCCCGGGACAGGGCACGAAAAACTGTTTTTT
CDR3aa: CASTASPGTGHEKLFF
j_gene: TRBJ1-4
d_gene: TRBD1
abundance: medium-sized
v_gene: TRBV6-1

CDR3nt: TGCAGTGCTAGACCGCAGGCTAGCGGGAGGTTGGAAGCCGGGGAGCTGTTTTTT
CDR3aa: CSARPQASGRLEAGELFF
j_gene: TRBJ2-2
d_gene: TRBD2
abundance: -
v_gene: TRBV20-1

CDR3nt: TGTGCCAGCAGCGCAGTACCGGACAGGGACATGGTTGAGCAGTTCTTC
CDR3aa: CASSAVPDRDMVEQFF
j_gene: TRBJ2-1
d_gene: TRBD1
abundance: -
v_gene: TRBV9

CDR3nt: TGTGCCACCAGTGATTCCACCTACAGGGACGGAACAGATACGCAGTATTTT
CDR3aa: CATSDSTYRDGTDTQYF
j_gene: TRBJ2-3
d_gene: -
abundance: few
v_gene: TRBV24-1

CDR3nt: TGTGCCAGCAGTTATGTAGCGGGAGAAGGGTCCTACGAGCAGTACTTC
CDR3aa: CASSYVAGEGSYEQYF
j_gene: TRBJ2-7
d_gene: TRBD2
abundance: medium-sized
v_gene: TRBV6-1

CDR3nt: TGTGCCACCAGCAAGGGTGGGGCGGGTTCACCAATCCACTTT
CDR3aa: CATSKGGAGSPIHF
j_gene: TRBJ1-6
d_gene: -
abundance: -
v_gene: TRBV15

CDR3nt: TGTGCCAGCAGCTTTGGAGCCGGGAGAAACTATGGCTACACCTTC
CDR3aa: CASSFGAGRNYGYTF
j_gene: TRBJ1-2
d_gene: -
abundance: -
v_gene: TRBV5-6

CDR3nt: TGTGCCAGCAGCGAAGGGACTAGCGGGAGTTGGGATCAAGAGACCCAGTACTTC
CDR3aa: CASSEGTSGSWDQETQYF
j_gene: TRBJ2-5
d_gene: TRBD2
abundance: -
v_gene: TRBV7-2

CDR3nt: TGCAGTGCCGCCGAGGGGGGTAGCACTGAAGCTTTCTTT
CDR3aa: CSAAEGGSTEAFF
j_gene: TRBJ1-1
d_gene: -
abundance: medium-sized
v_gene: TRBV20-1

CDR3nt: TGTGCCAGCAGCACGCGGACCGGGACAGGAGAGGGCTACACCTTC
CDR3aa: CASSTRTGTGEGYTF
j_gene: TRBJ1-2
d_gene: TRBD1
abundance: medium-sized
v_gene: TRBV7-8